The rows below give T cell receptor beta chains drawn from one sample of a study of cytomegalovirus exposure and HLA in healthy donors. Some clones are missing from TCRdb's copy, which holds only in-frame ones; the method was immunoSEQ multiplex PCR. The data show about 120,000 clones, over 75% seen once. The sample taken for sequencing was PBMCs. The receptors stem from a human donor in good health. Both conserved end residues are part of each CDR3. D genes are given only for firm matches. Rows may omit the clone size; those that give it use once, few, many or a size class.

V gene: TRBV28; CDR3 length: 15; D gene: .; J gene: TRBJ1-3; clone size: once; CDR3 DNA: TGTGCCAGCAGTCCCGGGGGGAAGGCTGGAAACACCATATATTTT; CDR3 protein: CASSPGGKAGNTIYF
V gene: TRBV19; CDR3 length: 16; D gene: TRBD2; J gene: TRBJ2-3; clone size: once; CDR3 DNA: TGTGCCAGTAGTATCCCCGCTAGCGGGAGGGGAGATACGCAGTATTTT; CDR3 protein: CASSIPASGRGDTQYF
V gene: TRBV5-1; CDR3 length: 15; D gene: TRBD1; J gene: TRBJ2-2; clone size: .; CDR3 DNA: TGCGCCAGCAGCTCGACAGGGGCGGGCACCGGGGAGCTGTTTTTT; CDR3 protein: CASSSTGAGTGELFF
V gene: TRBV5-1; CDR3 length: 18; D gene: TRBD1; J gene: TRBJ2-2; clone size: .; CDR3 DNA: TGCGCCAGCAGTAGATTATCCCGGGACAGGGAGAACACCGGGGAGCTGTTTTTT; CDR3 protein: CASSRLSRDRENTGELFF
V gene: TRBV9; CDR3 length: 16; D gene: .; J gene: TRBJ1-2; clone size: .; CDR3 DNA: TGTGCCAGCAGCGTAGGGGGGGGGTCTCCTAACTATGGCTACACCTTC; CDR3 protein: CASSVGGGSPNYGYTF
V gene: TRBV28; CDR3 length: 15; D gene: TRBD1; J gene: TRBJ1-5; clone size: .; CDR3 DNA: TGTGCCAGCAGTTCCCGGGACAGGGGTGCTCAGCCCCAGCATTTT; CDR3 protein: CASSSRDRGAQPQHF
V gene: TRBV18; CDR3 length: 16; D gene: TRBD1; J gene: TRBJ2-6; clone size: .; CDR3 DNA: TGTGCCAGCTCACCGCGACAGGGATCGGAAGCCAACGGCCTGACTTTC; CDR3 protein: CASSPRQGSEANGLTF
V gene: TRBV10-3; CDR3 length: 14; D gene: TRBD1; J gene: TRBJ1-1; clone size: .; CDR3 DNA: TGTGCCATCAGTGGGGCAGGGGGGAACACTGAAGCTTTCTTT; CDR3 protein: CAISGAGGNTEAFF
V gene: TRBV1; CDR3 length: 15; D gene: .; J gene: TRBJ1-3; clone size: .; CDR3 DNA: TGCACCACCGGGGTTGGAGCTCCGCGCGGAAACACCATATATTTT; CDR3 protein: CTTGVGAPRGNTIYF
V gene: TRBV27; CDR3 length: 15; D gene: .; J gene: TRBJ1-2; clone size: .; CDR3 DNA: TGTGCCAGCAGGGGGGCGGGAGGCCAAACGGGGGGCTACACCTTC; CDR3 protein: CASRGAGGQTGGYTF
V gene: TRBV7-9; CDR3 length: 13; D gene: .; J gene: TRBJ2-5; clone size: .; CDR3 DNA: TGTGCCAGCAGCTTAGCCAGCGGAGAGACCCAGTACTTC; CDR3 protein: CASSLASGETQYF
V gene: TRBV25-1; CDR3 length: 13; D gene: .; J gene: TRBJ1-2; clone size: .; CDR3 DNA: TGTGCCAGCAGCGCATACAGGGAATCTGGCTACACCTTC; CDR3 protein: CASSAYRESGYTF
V gene: TRBV9; CDR3 length: 16; D gene: TRBD2; J gene: TRBJ2-3; clone size: .; CDR3 DNA: TGTGCCAGCAGCGTAGTTGGCGGGGGGGTCACAGATACGCAGTATTTT; CDR3 protein: CASSVVGGGVTDTQYF
V gene: TRBV6-5; CDR3 length: 15; D gene: TRBD1; J gene: TRBJ2-4; clone size: .; CDR3 DNA: TGTGCCAGCAGACCCGACAGGGGCGGCAAAAACATTCAGTACTTC; CDR3 protein: CASRPDRGGKNIQYF
V gene: TRBV6-1; CDR3 length: 15; D gene: TRBD1; J gene: TRBJ1-2; clone size: .; CDR3 DNA: TGTGCCAGCAGTGCCGGGACAGGGGTTACAGATGGCTACACCTTC; CDR3 protein: CASSAGTGVTDGYTF
V gene: TRBV7-9; CDR3 length: 16; D gene: TRBD2; J gene: TRBJ2-3; clone size: .; CDR3 DNA: TGTGCCAGCAGCTTGGGACTAGCGGGAAACTCAGATACGCAGTATTTT; CDR3 protein: CASSLGLAGNSDTQYF
V gene: TRBV28; CDR3 length: 17; D gene: .; J gene: TRBJ1-1; clone size: .; CDR3 DNA: TGTGCCAGCAGAAATATGGGGGGGGTGGGGGTGAACACTGAAGCTTTCTTT; CDR3 protein: CASRNMGGVGVNTEAFF
V gene: TRBV6-1; CDR3 length: 15; D gene: TRBD1; J gene: TRBJ2-5; clone size: .; CDR3 DNA: TGTGCCAGCAGGGCAGGGGGCGCGGGCCAAGAGACCCAGTACTTC; CDR3 protein: CASRAGGAGQETQYF
V gene: TRBV6-5; CDR3 length: 14; D gene: .; J gene: TRBJ1-1; clone size: .; CDR3 DNA: TGTGCCAGCAGTGAACGGGGGGCCATCACTGAAGCTTTCTTT; CDR3 protein: CASSERGAITEAFF
V gene: TRBV29-1; CDR3 length: 16; D gene: TRBD2; J gene: TRBJ2-1; clone size: .; CDR3 DNA: TGCAGCGGGAAGAGCGGGAGTGCTAGCTCCTACAATGAGCAGTTCTTC; CDR3 protein: CSGKSGSASSYNEQFF
V gene: TRBV7-9; CDR3 length: 16; D gene: .; J gene: TRBJ2-7; clone size: few; CDR3 DNA: TGTGCCAGCAGCCAAGTTACCAGTGACTCCACCTACGAGCAGTACTTC; CDR3 protein: CASSQVTSDSTYEQYF
V gene: TRBV2; CDR3 length: 14; D gene: .; J gene: TRBJ2-7; clone size: once; CDR3 DNA: TGTGCCACCGGAGAGGCAGGGCACTCCTACGAGCAGTACTTC; CDR3 protein: CATGEAGHSYEQYF
V gene: TRBV6-5; CDR3 length: 13; D gene: .; J gene: TRBJ2-1; clone size: .; CDR3 DNA: TGTGCCAGCAGTTCTTCTACGGGACTCCATCAGTTCTTC; CDR3 protein: CASSSSTGLHQFF
V gene: TRBV29-1; CDR3 length: 14; D gene: TRBD2; J gene: TRBJ2-3; clone size: .; CDR3 DNA: TGCAGCGGACGGACTAGCAGTAACACAGATACGCAGTATTTT; CDR3 protein: CSGRTSSNTDTQYF
V gene: TRBV7-9; CDR3 length: 17; D gene: TRBD1; J gene: TRBJ1-6; clone size: .; CDR3 DNA: TGTGCCAGCAGCACGCGACAGGGGCCCTCCTATAATTCACCCCTCCACTTT; CDR3 protein: CASSTRQGPSYNSPLHF
V gene: TRBV5-1; CDR3 length: 16; D gene: TRBD2; J gene: TRBJ2-3; clone size: .; CDR3 DNA: TGCGCCAGCAGCTTGGGAAGTCTAGCGGGAGCAGATACGCAGTATTTT; CDR3 protein: CASSLGSLAGADTQYF
V gene: TRBV2; CDR3 length: 14; D gene: .; J gene: TRBJ2-7; clone size: .; CDR3 DNA: TGTGCCAGCAGTGAATTTGAGGGCTCCTACGAGCAGTACTTC; CDR3 protein: CASSEFEGSYEQYF
V gene: TRBV7-2; CDR3 length: 18; D gene: .; J gene: TRBJ2-3; clone size: .; CDR3 DNA: TGTGCCAGCAGCTTAGCTTATCGGGGGAGTGGAGGCACAGATACGCAGTATTTT; CDR3 protein: CASSLAYRGSGGTDTQYF
V gene: TRBV18; CDR3 length: 14; D gene: TRBD1; J gene: TRBJ1-3; clone size: .; CDR3 DNA: TGTGCCAGCCTGGGACAGGCCTCTGGAAACACCATATATTTT; CDR3 protein: CASLGQASGNTIYF
V gene: TRBV5-1; CDR3 length: 13; D gene: .; J gene: TRBJ1-5; clone size: .; CDR3 DNA: TGCGCCAGCAGCTTGGACGGAGATCAGCCCCAGCATTTT; CDR3 protein: CASSLDGDQPQHF
V gene: TRBV18; CDR3 length: 14; D gene: .; J gene: TRBJ1-1; clone size: .; CDR3 DNA: TGTGCCAGCTCACCACCGTATAGGAACACTGAAGCTTTCTTT; CDR3 protein: CASSPPYRNTEAFF
V gene: TRBV11-3; CDR3 length: 13; D gene: .; J gene: TRBJ2-1; clone size: .; CDR3 DNA: TGTGCCAGCAGCTTAATAACAGGGTCCGAGCAGTTCTTC; CDR3 protein: CASSLITGSEQFF
V gene: TRBV5-6; CDR3 length: 18; D gene: .; J gene: TRBJ1-3; clone size: .; CDR3 DNA: TGTGCCAGCAGCTTGGGATCCGACAGGCCTTACTCTGGAAACACCATATATTTT; CDR3 protein: CASSLGSDRPYSGNTIYF
V gene: TRBV12-2; CDR3 length: 13; D gene: .; J gene: TRBJ2-7; clone size: few; CDR3 DNA: TGTGCAAGTTCGCGGTACTTCCCGTACGAGCAGTACTTC; CDR3 protein: CASSRYFPYEQYF
V gene: TRBV2; CDR3 length: 14; D gene: TRBD2; J gene: TRBJ2-1; clone size: .; CDR3 DNA: TGTGCCAGCAGTGATAGCGGGTCCTACAATGAGCAGTTCTTC; CDR3 protein: CASSDSGSYNEQFF
V gene: TRBV18; CDR3 length: 15; D gene: .; J gene: TRBJ1-1; clone size: .; CDR3 DNA: TGTGCCAGCTCACCACTAGAGGGCGCGAACACTGAAGCTTTCTTT; CDR3 protein: CASSPLEGANTEAFF
V gene: TRBV9; CDR3 length: 17; D gene: .; J gene: TRBJ2-5; clone size: .; CDR3 DNA: TGTGCCAGCAGCGTAGGACTGGGCAGGGCCGAAGAAGAGACCCAGTACTTC; CDR3 protein: CASSVGLGRAEEETQYF
V gene: TRBV28; CDR3 length: 16; D gene: TRBD2; J gene: TRBJ2-1; clone size: .; CDR3 DNA: TGTGCCAGCAGTCCCCGCGACGGGAGGGCAGGCAATGAGCAGTTCTTC; CDR3 protein: CASSPRDGRAGNEQFF
V gene: TRBV27; CDR3 length: 17; D gene: TRBD2; J gene: TRBJ2-7; clone size: .; CDR3 DNA: TGTGCCAGCAGTTCGTCGGGGACTAGCGGGAGGGTCTACGAGCAGTACTTC; CDR3 protein: CASSSSGTSGRVYEQYF
V gene: TRBV5-1; CDR3 length: 18; D gene: TRBD1; J gene: TRBJ1-5; clone size: .; CDR3 DNA: TGCGCCAGCAGGAGTTCCCCGACAGGGCCTTATAGCAATCAGCCCCAGCATTTT; CDR3 protein: CASRSSPTGPYSNQPQHF
V gene: TRBV5-1; CDR3 length: 16; D gene: TRBD1; J gene: TRBJ2-5; clone size: .; CDR3 DNA: TGCGCCAGCAGCTTGGGGGACAGGGTGCCATCGGAGACCCAGTACTTC; CDR3 protein: CASSLGDRVPSETQYF
V gene: TRBV19; CDR3 length: 14; D gene: TRBD1; J gene: TRBJ2-7; clone size: .; CDR3 DNA: TGTGCCAGTAGTATGCGGACAGGGGGTTACGAGCAGTACTTC; CDR3 protein: CASSMRTGGYEQYF
V gene: TRBV9; CDR3 length: 14; D gene: .; J gene: TRBJ2-5; clone size: .; CDR3 DNA: TGTGCCAGCAGCCCCAAGAGGACAGAAGAGACCCAGTACTTC; CDR3 protein: CASSPKRTEETQYF
V gene: TRBV28; CDR3 length: 10; D gene: .; J gene: TRBJ1-3; clone size: .; CDR3 DNA: TGTGCCAGCAGTTCGAACACCATATATTTT; CDR3 protein: CASSSNTIYF
V gene: TRBV7-6; CDR3 length: 14; D gene: .; J gene: TRBJ2-5; clone size: .; CDR3 DNA: TGTGCCAGCAGCTTTAGTCAGGGCCAAGAGACCCAGTACTTC; CDR3 protein: CASSFSQGQETQYF
V gene: TRBV27; CDR3 length: 13; D gene: .; J gene: TRBJ2-1; clone size: .; CDR3 DNA: TGTGCCAGCTCCAGGGTCTCCTACAATGAGCAGTTCTTC; CDR3 protein: CASSRVSYNEQFF
V gene: TRBV21-1; CDR3 length: 15; D gene: .; J gene: TRBJ1-1; clone size: .; CDR3 DNA: TGTGCCACCCGGGACAGGGGGAACGTGAACACTGAAGCTTTCTTT; CDR3 protein: CATRDRGNVNTEAFF
V gene: TRBV6-5; CDR3 length: 15; D gene: .; J gene: TRBJ1-1; clone size: .; CDR3 DNA: TGTGCCAGCAGTTACGCCGGACAAAAGAACACTGAAGCTTTCTTT; CDR3 protein: CASSYAGQKNTEAFF
V gene: TRBV5-1; CDR3 length: 14; D gene: .; J gene: TRBJ2-3; clone size: .; CDR3 DNA: TGCGCCAGCAGCTTGAGGACAGCCCAAGATACGCAGTATTTT; CDR3 protein: CASSLRTAQDTQYF
V gene: TRBV9; CDR3 length: 14; D gene: TRBD1; J gene: TRBJ1-1; clone size: .; CDR3 DNA: TGTGCCAGCAGCGGGGACAGGGGCGAAACTGAAGCTTTCTTT; CDR3 protein: CASSGDRGETEAFF
V gene: TRBV5-1; CDR3 length: 14; D gene: .; J gene: TRBJ2-6; clone size: .; CDR3 DNA: TGCGCCAGCAGCTCTATTCAGGGAACCAACGTCCTGACTTTC; CDR3 protein: CASSSIQGTNVLTF
V gene: TRBV5-6; CDR3 length: 17; D gene: TRBD2; J gene: TRBJ2-2; clone size: .; CDR3 DNA: TGTGCCAGCAGCTGGGGCGGTAGCGGGAGGGCCCACGGGGAGCTGTTTTTT; CDR3 protein: CASSWGGSGRAHGELFF
V gene: TRBV19; CDR3 length: 17; D gene: TRBD1; J gene: TRBJ1-5; clone size: .; CDR3 DNA: TGTGCCAGTAGGGGCTGGAGCGGACAGGGGGTGAGACAGCCCCAGCATTTT; CDR3 protein: CASRGWSGQGVRQPQHF
V gene: TRBV10-3; CDR3 length: 15; D gene: TRBD1; J gene: TRBJ2-2; clone size: .; CDR3 DNA: TGTGCCATCAGTGAAACAGGGGCGCACACCGGGGAGCTGTTTTTT; CDR3 protein: CAISETGAHTGELFF